These T cell receptor beta chains were read from a single sample in a study of blood T cell repertoires in COVID-19. The data were produced by immunoSEQ multiplex PCR, yet TCRdb's version contains in-frame clones alone and is incomplete. The repertoire holds 250,000 to 350,000 clones, approximately 90% seen once, with around 6% in the top ten. The sample comprised PBMCs or T cells enriched from blood (not recorded which). The receptors were gathered from a woman under 40 who had recovered from COVID-19. The CDR3 runs from the conserved cysteine through the conserved F or W. Fields, in order: D gene, V gene, J gene, clone size, CDR3 protein, CDR3 DNA. The D gene is left open where the match is weak. Some rows mark clone size as missing; the rest say once, few, many or name a class of expanded clone.

NA	TRBV7-6	TRBJ2-5	once	CASSFKWGGAQETQYF	TGTGCCAGCAGCTTCAAGTGGGGGGGGGCCCAAGAGACCCAGTACTTC
NA	TRBV19	TRBJ1-5	NA	CASSWRDNQPQHF	TGTGCCAGTAGTTGGCGGGACAATCAGCCCCAGCATTTT
TRBD2	TRBV3-1/TRBV3-2	TRBJ2-7	many	CASSLRGGRNYEQYF	TGTGCCAGCAGCCTGCGGGGGGGCCGTAACTACGAGCAGTACTTC
NA	TRBV7-2	TRBJ2-7	NA	CASSLGGTSPYEQYF	TGTGCCAGCAGCTTAGGAGGGACAAGCCCCTACGAGCAGTACTTC
NA	TRBV19	TRBJ2-6	once	CASRVPGGANVLTF	TGTGCCAGTAGGGTCCCGGGGGGGGCCAACGTCCTGACTTTC
NA	TRBV30	TRBJ1-1	NA	CAWSKSVPINTEAFF	TGTGCCTGGAGTAAATCAGTCCCCATTAACACTGAAGCTTTCTTT
TRBD2	TRBV7-2	TRBJ2-5	NA	CASSYGGGALRTQYF	TGTGCCAGCAGCTACGGCGGGGGGGCCCTACGGACCCAGTACTTC
TRBD1	TRBV6-5	TRBJ1-2	NA	CASTPYRGAGGYTF	TGTGCCAGCACCCCTTACAGGGGGGCGGGTGGCTACACCTTC
NA	TRBV29-1	TRBJ1-1	few	CSVAPGAYTEAFF	TGCAGCGTCGCTCCGGGAGCTTACACTGAAGCTTTCTTT
NA	TRBV27	TRBJ1-1	NA	CASSRNKNTEAFF	TGTGCCAGCAGCCGAAACAAGAACACTGAAGCTTTCTTT
TRBD1	TRBV7-8	TRBJ2-4	NA	CASSLARGQGPPNIQYF	TGTGCCAGCAGCTTAGCGAGGGGACAGGGTCCTCCGAACATTCAGTACTTC
NA	TRBV15	TRBJ1-3	NA	CATSRVSIGGGRGNTIYF	TGTGCCACCAGCAGAGTTTCCATTGGCGGAGGGAGGGGAAACACCATATATTTT
NA	TRBV2	TRBJ1-1	NA	CASVWSVGTEAFF	TGTGCCAGCGTCTGGTCTGTCGGCACTGAAGCTTTCTTT
NA	TRBV30	TRBJ1-1	once	CAWSPTRTEENTEAFF	TGTGCCTGGAGTCCAACCCGGACAGAAGAGAACACTGAAGCTTTCTTT
TRBD1	TRBV27	TRBJ2-7	NA	CASSLLGQGYEQYF	TGTGCCAGCAGTTTGTTGGGACAGGGCTACGAGCAGTACTTC